This T cell receptor (beta chain) derives from a study of CD8+ T cells in alopecia areata. Study-wide background: Treated patients took oral tofacitinib at 5 to 10 mg twice daily. Treated patients received severity scores based on the percentage of scalp area affected. General study results and limits: For lesional scalp, especially alopecia totalis/universalis, clonality was higher than in normal scalp.

The CDR3 spans 12 residues. Germline CDR1 is LGHNA and CDR2 is YSLEER. The V gene lost 0 bases and the J gene lost 5 bases, with 3 bases spanning the gap. cDNA serving as the sequencing template came from extracted, reverse transcribed RNA. The assay was immunoSEQ multiplex PCR, and TCRdb's table has in-frame clones only and misses some. The table has more than 200,000 clones, approximately 45% seen once; the top ten hold over 2.5%. In its sample, this clone was seen a few times. Its specificity is not known. Treatment: oral pan-JAK inhibitor, 5-10 mg twice daily. Researchers gathered lesional scalp punch biopsies and peripheral blood from patients with alopecia areata.

The clonotype comes from a human donor with alopecia areata. The source material was CD4+ T cells sorted from blood, sampled around week 36, from a patient treated with tofacitinib. V usage is TRBV4-3 and J usage is TRBJ2-3, with unresolved D. The CDR3 here is CASSQDLDTQYF. Written as DNA, the CDR3 is TGCGCCAGCAGCCAAGATCTAGATACGCAGTATTTT.